This record looks at one TCR beta chain sequence and its context. These data belong to a study of shared clonotypes between healthy human individuals. TCRdb keeps only in-frame clones here, not all; method: immunoSEQ multiplex PCR. This repertoire shows 1,400,000 or so clones, approximately 98.5% found once; its top ten account for over 0.3%. The J segment lost 7 bases and the V segment lost 5 bases, leaving 6 bases of the junction unmatched. Germline loops: CDR1 MRHNA, CDR2 SNTAGT. The CDR3 totals 13 residues. This receptor was obtained from a man aged 25 to 40 in good health. Sequenced: naive CD4+ T cells sorted from blood. Subset indicated: CD45RA+ positively selected. J is TRBJ2-3 and V is TRBV6-4; 7 nucleotides line up with TRBD1. In DNA, the CDR3 is TGTGCCAGCAGTACCCGACAGGGAAATACGCAGTATTTT. Amino acids: CASSTRQGNTQYF.